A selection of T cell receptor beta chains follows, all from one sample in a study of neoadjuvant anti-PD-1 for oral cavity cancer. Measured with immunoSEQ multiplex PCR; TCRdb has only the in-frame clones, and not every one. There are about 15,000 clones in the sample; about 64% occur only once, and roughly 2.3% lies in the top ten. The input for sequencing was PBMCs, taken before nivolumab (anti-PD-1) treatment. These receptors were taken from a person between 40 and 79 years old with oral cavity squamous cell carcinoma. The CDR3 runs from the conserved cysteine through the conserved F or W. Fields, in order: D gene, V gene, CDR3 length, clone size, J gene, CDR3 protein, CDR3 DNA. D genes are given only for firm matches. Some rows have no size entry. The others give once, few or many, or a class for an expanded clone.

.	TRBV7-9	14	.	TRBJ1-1	CASSLASITVEAFF	TGTGCCAGCAGCTTAGCCAGTATAACCGTCGAAGCTTTCTTT
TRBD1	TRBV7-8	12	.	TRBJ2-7	CASRRQGYEQYF	TGTGCCAGCAGGAGACAGGGCTACGAGCAGTACTTC
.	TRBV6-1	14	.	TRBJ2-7	CASSESGRLYEQYF	TGTGCCAGCAGTGAATCGGGCCGTTTGTACGAGCAGTACTTC
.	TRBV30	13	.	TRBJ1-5	CAWTDSLNQPQHF	TGTGCCTGGACCGACAGTTTAAATCAGCCCCAGCATTTT
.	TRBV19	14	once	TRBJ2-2	CASSIGPGTGELFF	TGTGCCAGTAGTATAGGACCGGGGACCGGGGAGCTGTTTTTT
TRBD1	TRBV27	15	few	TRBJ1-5	CASSSQGAGNQPQHF	TGTGCCAGCAGTTCTCAGGGGGCTGGCAATCAGCCCCAGCATTTT
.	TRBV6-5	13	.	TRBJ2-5	CASRPPRGGTQYF	TGTGCCAGCAGGCCGCCTCGTGGAGGGACCCAGTACTTC
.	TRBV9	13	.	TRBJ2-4	CASSAGHNEIQYF	TGTGCCAGCAGCGCGGGACACAACGAGATTCAGTACTTC
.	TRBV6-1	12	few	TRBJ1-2	CASSRGVYGYTF	TGTGCCAGCTCTCGGGGGGTATATGGCTACACCTTC
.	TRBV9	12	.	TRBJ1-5	CASSVGNQPQHF	TGTGCCAGCAGCGTAGGAAATCAGCCCCAGCATTTT
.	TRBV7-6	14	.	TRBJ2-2	CASSGGLNTGELFF	TGTGCCAGCAGCGGGGGGCTGAACACCGGGGAGCTGTTTTTT
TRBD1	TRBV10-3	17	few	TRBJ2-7	CAISEPRDRGRAYEQYF	TGTGCCATCAGTGAGCCAAGAGACAGGGGGCGCGCCTACGAGCAGTACTTC
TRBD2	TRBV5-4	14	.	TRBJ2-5	CASSPQRGQETQYF	TGTGCCAGCAGCCCTCAGCGGGGTCAAGAGACCCAGTACTTC
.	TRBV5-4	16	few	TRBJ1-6	CASSLEGGGQGSPLHF	TGTGCCAGCAGCTTGGAAGGCGGGGGGCAAGGATCACCCCTCCACTTT
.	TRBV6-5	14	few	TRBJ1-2	CASSSSGGGYGYTF	TGTGCCAGCAGTTCCAGTGGGGGAGGCTATGGCTACACCTTC
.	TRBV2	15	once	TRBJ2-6	CASHRVIQGANVLTF	TGTGCCAGCCACAGGGTAATTCAGGGGGCCAACGTCCTGACTTTC
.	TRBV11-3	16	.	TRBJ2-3	CASSLTGSLTTDTQYF	TGTGCCAGCAGCTTAACGGGCAGCCTGACCACAGATACGCAGTATTTT
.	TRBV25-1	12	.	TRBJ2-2	CASNPPSGELFF	TGTGCCAGCAACCCGCCGTCCGGGGAGCTGTTTTTT
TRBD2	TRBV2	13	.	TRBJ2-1	CASTRAGDNEQFF	TGTGCCAGCACACGAGCGGGGGACAATGAGCAGTTCTTC
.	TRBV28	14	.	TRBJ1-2	CASSLAQQNYGYTF	TGTGCCAGCAGTTTGGCACAGCAGAACTATGGCTACACCTTC
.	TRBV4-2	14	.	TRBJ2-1	CASSQDEYRAEQFF	TGTGCCAGCAGCCAAGACGAGTACCGGGCCGAGCAGTTCTTC
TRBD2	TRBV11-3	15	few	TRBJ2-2	CASSPGGVATGELFF	TGTGCCAGCAGCCCGGGGGGGGTGGCCACCGGGGAGCTGTTTTTT
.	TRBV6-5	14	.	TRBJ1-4	CASRRTATNEKLFF	TGTGCCAGCAGACGGACAGCAACTAATGAAAAACTGTTTTTT
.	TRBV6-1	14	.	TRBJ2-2	CASTSGFGTGELFF	TGTGCCAGCACATCAGGGTTCGGCACCGGGGAGCTGTTTTTT
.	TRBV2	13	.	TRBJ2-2	CASSELGSGELFF	TGTGCCAGCAGTGAGTTGGGCTCCGGGGAGCTGTTTTTT
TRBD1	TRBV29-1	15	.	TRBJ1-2	CSVDPGQGGSGGYTF	TGCAGCGTTGATCCCGGGCAGGGGGGTTCTGGGGGCTACACCTTC
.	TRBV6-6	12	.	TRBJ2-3	CATRVPGDTQYF	TGTGCCACGAGGGTCCCCGGAGATACGCAGTATTTT
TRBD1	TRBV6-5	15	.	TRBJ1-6	CASRSTGGDYSPLHF	TGTGCCAGCAGGTCGACAGGGGGCGATTATTCACCCCTCCACTTT
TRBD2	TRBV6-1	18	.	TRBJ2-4	CASSEGPAGGVAKNIQYF	TGTGCCAGCAGTGAAGGGCCAGCGGGGGGTGTCGCCAAAAACATTCAGTACTTC
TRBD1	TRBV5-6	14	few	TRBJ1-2	CASSLGQGDYGYTF	TGTGCCAGCAGCTTGGGGCAGGGGGACTATGGCTACACCTTC
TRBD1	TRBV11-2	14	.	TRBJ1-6	CASSGWDRNSPLHF	TGTGCCAGCAGCGGATGGGACAGAAATTCACCCCTCCACTTT
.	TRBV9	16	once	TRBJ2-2	CASSVARGMGAGELFF	TGTGCCAGCAGCGTAGCAAGGGGAATGGGGGCCGGGGAGCTGTTTTTT
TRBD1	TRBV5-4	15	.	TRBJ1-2	CASSGQASSLYGYTF	TGTGCCTCATCCGGACAGGCTTCCTCTCTCTATGGCTACACCTTC
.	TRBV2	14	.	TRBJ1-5	CASRDSYSNQPQHF	TGTGCCAGCAGGGACAGTTATAGTAATCAGCCCCAGCATTTT
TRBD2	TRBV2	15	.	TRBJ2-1	CASSFSGTTHNEQFF	TGTGCCAGCAGTTTTAGCGGGACAACTCACAATGAGCAGTTCTTC
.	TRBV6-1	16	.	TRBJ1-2	CASSEPGGARPYGYTF	TGTGCCAGCAGTGAACCAGGAGGGGCCAGGCCCTATGGCTACACCTTC
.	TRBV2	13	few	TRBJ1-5	CASSSGTYQPQHF	TGTGCCAGCAGTTCGGGGACCTATCAGCCCCAGCATTTT